This T cell receptor beta chain was sequenced in a study of shared clonotypes between healthy human individuals. Study-wide background: Each donor contributed plates that comprised three CD4 naive, three CD4 memory, two CD8 naive and one CD8 memory.

Sequenced by immunoSEQ multiplex PCR; TCRdb stores in-frame clones only, minus some. The sample records 300,000 or so clones, around 74% being singletons. Per the germline V gene, CDR1 is ENHRY and CDR2 is SYGVKD. J lost 1 base, V lost 0 bases, and 9 bases had no gene match. This CDR3 contains 20 residues. Sample: memory CD4+ T cells sorted from blood. As for subset: CD45RA-negative fraction. The sequence was collected from a young man in good health. J is TRBJ2-4 and V is TRBV10-3, with 13 bases matching TRBD2. CDR3 loop: CAISESLGLAGAGAKNIQYF. CDR3 coding DNA: TGTGCCATCAGTGAGTCACTTGGACTAGCGGGAGCCGGGGCCAAAAACATTCAGTACTTC.